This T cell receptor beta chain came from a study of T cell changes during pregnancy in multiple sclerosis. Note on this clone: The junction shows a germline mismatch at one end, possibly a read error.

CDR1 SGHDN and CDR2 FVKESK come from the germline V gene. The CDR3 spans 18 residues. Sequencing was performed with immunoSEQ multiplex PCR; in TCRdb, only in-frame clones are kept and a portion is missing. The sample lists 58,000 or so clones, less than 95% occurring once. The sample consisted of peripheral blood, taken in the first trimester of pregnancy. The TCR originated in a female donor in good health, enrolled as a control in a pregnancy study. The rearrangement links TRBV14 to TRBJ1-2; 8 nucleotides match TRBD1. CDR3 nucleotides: TGTGCCAGCAGTCAAGGAACAGGGGGAAGGTTTGGGAACTATGGCTACACCTTC. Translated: CASSQGTGGRFGNYGYTF.